One sample yielded the 13 T cell receptor beta chains listed below, sequenced in a study of shared clonotypes between healthy human individuals. Produced via immunoSEQ multiplex PCR; TCRdb's table is partial and in-frame only. The sample yields about 2.5 million clones, roughly 90% seen once. Sequenced material: naive CD4+ T cells from PBMCs. Subset in this sample: CD45RA+ positively selected. These receptors all stem from a man younger than 35 in good health. Some clones in this sample may be carry-over from other donors' samples.

For this clone: Other DNA variants within this sample encode the same CDR3. V usage is TRBV4-3 and J usage is TRBJ2-7, with 11 bases fitting TRBD2. There are 15 residues in the CDR3. The V and J ends lost 1 base and 4 bases, in that order; junction bases with no gene match: 3. Germline lookup yields CDR1 LGHNA and CDR2 YSLEER. The CDR3 coding sequence is TGCGCCAGCAGCCAAGGACTAGCGGGATCGTACGAGCAGTACTTC. Translation gives CASSQGLAGSYEQYF.

The V call is TRBV11-3, the J call TRBJ2-1, with 13 bases fitting TRBD2. Looked up from germline, CDR1 is SGHNT and CDR2 is YENEEA. The CDR3 extends over 13 amino acids. J was trimmed by 10 bases and V by 5 bases; bases with no gene match: 2. This CDR3 reads CASSPGLAGEQFF. DNA of the CDR3: TGTGCCAGCAGCCCGGGACTAGCGGGGGAGCAGTTCTTC.

The rearrangement joins TRBV7-8 to TRBJ2-4; a possible D gene is TRBD2 (6 bases). Germline V gene lookup returns CDR1 SGHVS and CDR2 FQNEAQ. CDR3 length: 14 residues. V shed 5 bases and J shed 9 bases, with 17 bases lying between them. This chain's CDR3 is CASSLTEGTGIQYF. The CDR3 DNA reads as TGTGCCAGCAGCCTCACGGAGGGTACGGGCATTCAGTACTTC.

V usage is TRBV7-3 and J usage is TRBJ2-6, with D unresolved. The CDR3 runs to 15 residues. The V end lost 6 bases, the J end lost 0 bases, and 9 bases lay between the germline ends. The germline CDR1 and CDR2 sequences are SGHTA and FQGTGA. The CDR3 nucleotides are TGTGCCAGCAGTCCGGACGGCTCTGGGGCCAACGTCCTGACTTTC. Amino acid sequence: CASSPDGSGANVLTF.

This clone was observed a few times. This chain joins TRBV6-5 and TRBJ1-1, with no clear D. The germline V gene encodes CDR1 MNHEY and CDR2 SVGAGI. V was trimmed by 10 bases and J by 10 bases, leaving 19 bases between them. This CDR3 has 12 amino acids. CDR3 in DNA: TGTGCCATCAAAACTAGCGGTTTGCCAGCTTTCTTT. Translation: CAIKTSGLPAFF.

The chain employs TRBV6-5 and TRBJ1-1, with D perhaps TRBD1 (6 bases). The ends were cut back, 3 bases at V and 4 bases at J, with 9 bases in the middle. From germline, CDR1 is MNHEY and CDR2 SVGAGI. There are 13 residues in the CDR3. DNA of the CDR3: TGTGCCAGCAGTTATGGGGGGGCCACTGAAGCTTTCTTT. Protein product: CASSYGGATEAFF.

This rearrangement joins TRBV6-1 to TRBJ2-7; TRBD1 agrees at 9 bases. The germline gives CDR1 MNHNS, CDR2 SASEGT. The length of the CDR3 is 14 residues. The V gene end was trimmed by 4 bases and the J gene end by 4 bases; junction bases not matched to a gene: 5. CDR3 nucleotide sequence: TGTGCCAGCAGTGCCGGGACAGGGAGGTACGAGCAGTACTTC. It is translated as CASSAGTGRYEQYF.

The V and J genes are TRBV6-1 and TRBJ2-5; the match to TRBD2 covers 8 bases. The CDR3 contains 14 residues. V shed 6 bases, J shed 2 bases, and the junction held 5 bases outside the gene matches. Germline V gene data show CDR1 as MNHNS and CDR2 as SASEGT. The CDR3 DNA reads TGTGCCAGCAGCGGGGGGGGGCTTCAAGAGACCCAGTACTTC. Translation: CASSGGGLQETQYF.

This chain connects TRBV30 to TRBJ2-3; D uncertain. This CDR3 is 12 amino acids long. Trimming cost V 8 bases and J 5 bases, with 14 bases left between them. The germline gives CDR1 GTSNPN, CDR2 SVGIG (reference sequence). In DNA form, the CDR3 reads TGTGCCGGAAAAAGGACGGGAGATACGCAGTATTTT. It encodes CAGKRTGDTQYF.

The rearrangement uses TRBV5-6 and TRBJ1-2; 7 bases agree with TRBD1. The ends lost 4 bases at V and 6 bases at J; junction bases unmatched: 15. This CDR3 comprises 16 residues. Germline CDR1 is SGHDT and CDR2 is YYEEEE. Written as DNA, the CDR3 is TGTGCCAGCAGCCTAACAGGGGCGACAGCGATAAATGGCTACACCTTC. This encodes CASSLTGATAINGYTF.

The V and J genes are TRBV7-6 and TRBJ1-3; no clear D. Germline V CDR1 and CDR2: SGHVS, FNYEAQ. The length of the CDR3 is 16 residues. V was cut by 5 bases and J by 3 bases, with 17 bases left in between. This CDR3 is CASSPRTLEGGNTIYF. In nucleotides, the CDR3 is TGTGCCAGCAGCCCAAGGACCCTAGAGGGTGGAAACACCATATATTTT.

V usage is TRBV9 and J usage is TRBJ2-2; D remains ambiguous. V gave up 5 bases and J gave up 2 bases, with 10 bases separating them. From germline, CDR1 is SGDLS and CDR2 YYNGEE. The CDR3 loop spans 14 amino acids. The CDR3 bases are TGTGCCAGCAGAGCGCGCATCAACACCGGGGAGCTGTTTTTT. Encoded protein: CASRARINTGELFF.

This clone was detected only once. DNA for the CDR3: TGTGCCGCCCGGAGAGATAGCAATCAGCCCCAGCATTTT. The encoded protein is CAARRDSNQPQHF. The genes are TRBV28 and TRBJ1-5; no reliable D call. Trimming removed 11 bases from V and 0 bases from J, with 11 bases in between. This CDR3 has 13 residues. Germline CDR1 MDHEN, CDR2 SYDVKM.